This passage covers 10 T cell receptor beta chains from one sample sequenced in a study of T cell responses to AZD1222 COVID-19 vaccine. This table comes from immunoSEQ multiplex PCR, and its TCRdb copy is limited to in-frame clones, with some not included. The sample includes around 74,000 clones, 90% to 95% of them seen just once. This specimen was peripheral blood, taken on day 0 of MenACWY control vaccination. These receptors originate from an adult in good health.

The chain joins TRBV6-5 to TRBJ2-3; D is uncertain. CDR3 length: 15 residues. Trimming removed 2 bases at V and 5 bases at J, with 14 bases between. Germline-derived CDR1 and CDR2 are MNHEY and SVGAGI. Here the CDR3 DNA reads TGTGCCAGCAGTTACGCGACCGCTGGGGTAGATACGCAGTATTTT. Amino acids: CASSYATAGVDTQYF.

The CDR3 spells CASRGAGSGNTIYF. CDR3 in DNA: TGTGCCAGCAGGGGGGCAGGCTCTGGAAACACCATATATTTT. V and J are TRBV6-5 and TRBJ1-3; perhaps TRBD1 as D (6 bases). V shed 6 bases and J shed 0 bases, with 9 bases lying between them. In germline, CDR1 is MNHEY, CDR2 SVGAGI. The CDR3 length is 14 residues.

V gene TRBV19 combines with J gene TRBJ1-5, with D unresolved. Germline V lookup: CDR1 LNHDA, CDR2 SQIVND (reference sequence). The CDR3 has 16 residues. V lost 6 bases and J 4 bases, leaving 19 bases between the germline ends. The DNA of the CDR3 is TGTGCCAGTAGACCCCCAGGAGGGTTTGGGAATCAGCCCCAGCATTTT. Translation gives CASRPPGGFGNQPQHF.

The J gene is TRBJ2-1, the V gene TRBV5-1; TRBD2 matches at 8 bases. Germline CDR1 SGHRS, CDR2 YFSETQ. This CDR3 region has 15 residues. Unmatched junction bases numbered 5, after V lost 5 bases and J lost 1 base. The CDR3 DNA reads as TGCGCCAGCAGTAACAGCGGGAGTTCCTACAATGAGCAGTTCTTC. This encodes CASSNSGSSYNEQFF.

V is TRBV19 and J is TRBJ2-1, with D tentatively TRBD1 or TRBD2 (5 bases each). The germline V and J ends were trimmed by 6 bases and 2 bases, with 14 bases remaining between them. The CDR3 is made up of 15 amino acids. The germline V gene has CDR1 LNHDA and CDR2 SQIVND (reference sequence). For the CDR3, the DNA is TGTGCCAGTAGATGGGGCGGGCACACCTACAATGAGCAGTTCTTC. Protein product: CASRWGGHTYNEQFF.

This chain links TRBV19 with TRBJ2-1, with D perhaps TRBD1 (6 bases). The V gene lost 7 bases and the J gene lost 4 bases, with 14 bases spanning the gap. The CDR3 loop spans 14 amino acids. Germline CDR1 and CDR2: LNHDA and SQIVND (reference sequence). The CDR3 loop is CASMGTLNYNEQFF. The CDR3 DNA reads as TGTGCCAGTATGGGGACACTAAATTACAATGAGCAGTTCTTC.

The J gene is TRBJ2-7, the V gene TRBV27; the D gene is possibly TRBD1 (7 bases). From germline, CDR1 is MNHEY and CDR2 SMNVEV (reference sequence). V was trimmed by 2 bases and J by 6 bases, leaving 14 bases between them. The CDR3 runs to 14 residues. CDR3 coding DNA: TGTGCCAGCAGTTTAAGTCCCCAGGGGGGCGAGCAGTACTTC. Its protein is CASSLSPQGGEQYF.

V gene TRBV3-1 (or the pseudogene TRBV3-2) combines with J gene TRBJ1-4; no clear D. CDR1 and CDR2 (germline): LGHDT, YNNKEL (reference sequence). The CDR3 is 15 amino acids. Trimming removed 4 bases at V and 4 bases at J, with 13 bases between. The CDR3 nucleotides are TGTGCCAGCAGCCCAAAGGGCAGGCATAATGAAAAACTGTTTTTT. Amino acids: CASSPKGRHNEKLFF.

The chain has TRBV28 and TRBJ1-1; 10 nucleotides align to TRBD1. The CDR3 extends over 16 amino acids. Germline CDR1 is MDHEN and CDR2 is SYDVKM. With V trimmed by 3 bases and J by 0 bases, 4 bases remained unmatched. The chain's CDR3 is CASSFPTGGLNTEAFF. DNA for the CDR3: TGTGCCAGCAGTTTTCCGACAGGGGGCCTGAACACTGAAGCTTTCTTT.

The rearrangement uses TRBV19 and TRBJ2-5; tentative D call: TRBD1 (5 bases). The CDR3 sequence is 13 residues long. The germline V gene has CDR1 LNHDA and CDR2 SQIVND (reference sequence). Trimming took off 4 bases at V and 3 bases at J, with 9 bases between the two ends. The CDR3, as DNA: TGTGCCAGTAGTAGTGGCAGGGAAGAGACCCAGTACTTC. Protein product: CASSSGREETQYF.